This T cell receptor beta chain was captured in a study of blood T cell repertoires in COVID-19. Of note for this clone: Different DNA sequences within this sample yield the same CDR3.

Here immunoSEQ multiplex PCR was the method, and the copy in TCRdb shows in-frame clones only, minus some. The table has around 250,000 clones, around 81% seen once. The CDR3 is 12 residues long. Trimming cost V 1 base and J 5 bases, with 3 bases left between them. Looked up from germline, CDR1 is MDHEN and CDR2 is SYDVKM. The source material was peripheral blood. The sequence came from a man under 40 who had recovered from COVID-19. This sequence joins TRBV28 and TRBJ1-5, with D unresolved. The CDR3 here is CASSLLYQPQHF. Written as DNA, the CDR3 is TGTGCCAGCAGTTTATTATATCAGCCCCAGCATTTT.